The present T cell receptor beta chain was sequenced within a study of Graves' ophthalmopathy and Graves' hyperthyroidism. Amplification targeted the TCR beta CDR3 regions, with RNA transcripts as the source material. First-round RT-PCR with HTBI primers preceded a second-round multiplex PCR. MiXCR was run by TCRdb on the multiplex PCR reads, yielding one entry per CDR3 protein. The data hold approximately 380,000 distinct CDR3 sequences, with more than 20% observed a single time. The CDR3 consists of 16 residues. V lost 4 bases, J lost 9 bases, and 9 bases stayed unmatched. CDR1 and CDR2 from the germline V gene are MNHEY and SVGEGT. The authors defined stable hyperthyroidism as no ophthalmopathy within 18 months of follow-up. Hyperthyroidism patients, aged 18 to 65, were newly diagnosed, under 2 months' duration. Diagnostic conclusions were grounded in clinical symptoms, serum thyroxine, TRAb, thyroid ultrasound and orbital computed tomography.

This clonotype was seen at least ten times. The sample was peripheral blood. This clonotype was obtained from a woman younger than 35 with stable Graves' hyperthyroidism. The chain carries TRBV6-2 or TRBV6-3 and TRBJ2-2, with 12 positions matching TRBD2. Here the CDR3 reads CASSLGTSGPPRELFF. DNA of the CDR3: TGTGCCAGCAGTTTAGGGACTAGCGGGCCTCCCCGGGAGCTGTTTTTT.